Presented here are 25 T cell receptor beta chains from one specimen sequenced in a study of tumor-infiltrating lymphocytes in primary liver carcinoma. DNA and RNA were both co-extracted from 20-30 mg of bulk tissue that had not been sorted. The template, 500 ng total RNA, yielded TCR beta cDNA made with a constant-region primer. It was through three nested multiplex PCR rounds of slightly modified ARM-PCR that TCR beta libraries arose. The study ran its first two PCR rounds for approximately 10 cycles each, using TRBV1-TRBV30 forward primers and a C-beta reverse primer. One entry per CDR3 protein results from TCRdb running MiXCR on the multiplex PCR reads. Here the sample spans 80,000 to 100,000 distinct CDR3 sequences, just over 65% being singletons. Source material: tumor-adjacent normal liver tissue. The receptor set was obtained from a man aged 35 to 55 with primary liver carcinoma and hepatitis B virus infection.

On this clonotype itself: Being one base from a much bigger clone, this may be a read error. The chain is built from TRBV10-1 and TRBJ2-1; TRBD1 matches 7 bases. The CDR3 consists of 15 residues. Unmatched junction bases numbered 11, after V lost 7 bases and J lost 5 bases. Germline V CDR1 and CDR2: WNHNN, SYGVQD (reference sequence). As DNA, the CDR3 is TGCGCCAGCACCGACGACAGGGTACCTAACAATGAGCAGTTCTTC. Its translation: CASTDDRVPNNEQFF.

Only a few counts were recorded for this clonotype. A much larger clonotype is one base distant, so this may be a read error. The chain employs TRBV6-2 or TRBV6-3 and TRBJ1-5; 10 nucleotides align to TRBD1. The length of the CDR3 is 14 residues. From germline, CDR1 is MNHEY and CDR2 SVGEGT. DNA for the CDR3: TGTGCCAGCAGCCCTTGGACAGGGGGTCAGCCCCATCATTTT. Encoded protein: CASSPWTGGQPHHF.

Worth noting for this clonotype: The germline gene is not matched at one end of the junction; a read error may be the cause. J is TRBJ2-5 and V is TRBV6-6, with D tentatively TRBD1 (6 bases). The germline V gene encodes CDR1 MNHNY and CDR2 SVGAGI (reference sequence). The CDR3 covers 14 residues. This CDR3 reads CTSSYSPGEETQYF. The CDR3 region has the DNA TGTACCAGCAGCTACTCGCCAGGGGAAGAGACCCAGTACTTC.

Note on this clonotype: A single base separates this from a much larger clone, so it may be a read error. The CDR3 coding sequence is TGCGCCAGCAGCAAATCTCAAGAGGCCCAGTACTTC. Protein sequence: CASSKSQEAQYF. The J gene is TRBJ2-5, the V gene TRBV10-2; D not resolved. This CDR3 region has 12 residues. Germline lookup yields CDR1 WSHSY and CDR2 SAAADI.

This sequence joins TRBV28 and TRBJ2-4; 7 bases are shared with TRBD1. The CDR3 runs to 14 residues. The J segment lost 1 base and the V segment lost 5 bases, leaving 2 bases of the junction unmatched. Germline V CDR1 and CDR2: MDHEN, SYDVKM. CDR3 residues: CASSQQGAKNIQYF. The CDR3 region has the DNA TGTGCCAGCAGTCAACAGGGGGCCAAAAACATTCAGTACTTC.

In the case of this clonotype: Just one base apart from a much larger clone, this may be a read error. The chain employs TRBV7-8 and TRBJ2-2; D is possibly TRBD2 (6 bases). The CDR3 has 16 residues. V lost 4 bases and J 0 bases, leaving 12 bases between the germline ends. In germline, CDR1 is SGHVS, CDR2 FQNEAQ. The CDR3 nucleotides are TGTGCCAGCAGCTACCGAGGGACTCCGAACACCGGGGAGCTGTTTTTT. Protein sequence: CASSYRGTPNTGELFF.

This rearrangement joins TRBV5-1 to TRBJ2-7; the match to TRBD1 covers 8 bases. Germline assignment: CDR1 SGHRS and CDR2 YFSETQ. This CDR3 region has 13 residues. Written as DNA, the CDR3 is TGCTTCAGCAGCTTGGGGACAGGAGGCGAGCAGTACTTC. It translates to CFSSLGTGGEQYF.

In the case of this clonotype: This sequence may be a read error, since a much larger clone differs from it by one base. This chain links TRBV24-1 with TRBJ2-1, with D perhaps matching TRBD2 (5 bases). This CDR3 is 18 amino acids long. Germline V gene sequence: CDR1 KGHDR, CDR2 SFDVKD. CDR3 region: CATSGAAEGSGPYNGQFF. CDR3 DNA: TGTGCCACCAGTGGCGCAGCGGAAGGGAGTGGGCCCTACAATGGGCAGTTCTTC.

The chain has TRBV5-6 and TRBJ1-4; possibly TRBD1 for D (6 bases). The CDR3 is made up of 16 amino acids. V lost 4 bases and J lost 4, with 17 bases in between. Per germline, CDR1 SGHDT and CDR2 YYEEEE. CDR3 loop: CASSTRGGGGNEKLFF. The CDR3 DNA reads TGTGCCAGCAGCACGAGGGGGGGCGGTGGTAATGAAAAACTGTTTTTT.

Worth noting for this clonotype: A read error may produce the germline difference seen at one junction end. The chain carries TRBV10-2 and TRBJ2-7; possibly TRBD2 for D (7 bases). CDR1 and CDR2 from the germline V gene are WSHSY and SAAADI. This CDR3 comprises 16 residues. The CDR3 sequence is CASSEYGSGRGYEQYF. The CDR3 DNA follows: TGCGCCAGCAGTGAGTATGGGAGTGGGAGGGGGTACGAGCAGTACTTT.

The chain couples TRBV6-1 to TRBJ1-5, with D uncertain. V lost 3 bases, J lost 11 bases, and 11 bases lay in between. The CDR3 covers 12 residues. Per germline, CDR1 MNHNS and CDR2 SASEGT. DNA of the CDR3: TGTGCCAGCAGTGAGGGTAGTTCAACCCAGCATTTT. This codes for CASSEGSSTQHF.

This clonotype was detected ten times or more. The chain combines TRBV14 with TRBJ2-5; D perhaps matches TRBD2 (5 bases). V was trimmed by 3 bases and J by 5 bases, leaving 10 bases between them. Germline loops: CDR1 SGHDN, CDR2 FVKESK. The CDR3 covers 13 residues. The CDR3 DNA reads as TGTGCCAGCAGCCAGGACGGGGTGGAGACCCAGTACTTC. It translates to CASSQDGVETQYF.

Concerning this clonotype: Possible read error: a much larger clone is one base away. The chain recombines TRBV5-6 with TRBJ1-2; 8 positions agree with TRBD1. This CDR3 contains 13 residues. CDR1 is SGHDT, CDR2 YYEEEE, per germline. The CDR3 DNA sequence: TGTGTCAGCAGCTCCAGGGGGCACTATGGCTACACCTTC. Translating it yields CVSSSRGHYGYTF.

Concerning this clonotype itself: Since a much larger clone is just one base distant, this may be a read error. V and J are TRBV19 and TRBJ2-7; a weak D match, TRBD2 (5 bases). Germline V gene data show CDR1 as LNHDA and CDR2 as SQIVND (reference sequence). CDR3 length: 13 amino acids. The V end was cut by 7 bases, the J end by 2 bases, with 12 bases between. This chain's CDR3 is CASNEGWTYEQYF. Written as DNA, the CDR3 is TGTGCCAGTAATGAGGGTTGGACCTACGAGCAGTACTTC.

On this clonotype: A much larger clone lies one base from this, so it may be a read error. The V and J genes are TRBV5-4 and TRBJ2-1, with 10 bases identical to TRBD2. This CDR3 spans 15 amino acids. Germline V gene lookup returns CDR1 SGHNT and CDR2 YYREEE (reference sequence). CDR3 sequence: CASSSLQREGNEQLF. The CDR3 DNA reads TGTGCCAGCAGCTCCCTCCAGCGGGAGGGCAATGAGCAGCTCTTC.

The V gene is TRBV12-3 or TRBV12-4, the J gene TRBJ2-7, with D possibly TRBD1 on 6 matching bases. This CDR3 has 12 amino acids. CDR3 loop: CVNSYRAYEQYF. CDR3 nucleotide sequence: TGTGTCAACAGTTACAGGGCCTACGAGCAGTACTTC.

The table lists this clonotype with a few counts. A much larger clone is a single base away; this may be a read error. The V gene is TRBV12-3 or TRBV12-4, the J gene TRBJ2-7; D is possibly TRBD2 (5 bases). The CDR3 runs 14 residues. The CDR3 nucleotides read TGTGCCAGCAGAACGGAGCTCGAGGACTCCGAGGAGTACTTC. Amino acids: CASRTELEDSEEYF.

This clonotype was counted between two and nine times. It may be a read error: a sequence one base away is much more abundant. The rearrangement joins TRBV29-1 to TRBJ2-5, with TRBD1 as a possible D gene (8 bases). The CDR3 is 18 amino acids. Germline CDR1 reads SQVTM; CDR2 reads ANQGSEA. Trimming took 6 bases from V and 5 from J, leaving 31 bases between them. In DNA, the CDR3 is TGCAGCGTGTTCTGTGGGTCCCGGGAGGACAGGGTTGTGGAGACCCAGTACTTC. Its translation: CSVFCGSREDRVVETQYF.

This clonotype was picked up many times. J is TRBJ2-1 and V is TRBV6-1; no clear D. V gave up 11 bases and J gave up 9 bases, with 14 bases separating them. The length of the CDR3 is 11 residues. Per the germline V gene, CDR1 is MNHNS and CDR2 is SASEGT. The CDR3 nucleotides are TGTGCCGCGAAGGAGACTGGTGAGCAGTTCTTC. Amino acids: CAAKETGEQFF.

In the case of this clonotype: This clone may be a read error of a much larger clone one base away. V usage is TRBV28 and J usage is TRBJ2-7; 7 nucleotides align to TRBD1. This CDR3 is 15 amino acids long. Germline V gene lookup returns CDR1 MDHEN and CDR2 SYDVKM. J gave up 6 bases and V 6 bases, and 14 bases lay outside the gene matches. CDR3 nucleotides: TGTGCCAGCAGCCAGGAGACAGGGTTGAGGGGCGAGCAGTACTTC. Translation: CASSQETGLRGEQYF.

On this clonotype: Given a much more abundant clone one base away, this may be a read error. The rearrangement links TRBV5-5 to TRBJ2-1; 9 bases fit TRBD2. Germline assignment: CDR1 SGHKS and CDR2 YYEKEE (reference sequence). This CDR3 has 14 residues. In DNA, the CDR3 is TGTGCCAGCAGCTTGGTGTCTAGCGGGAATGAGCACTTCTTC. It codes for CASSLVSSGNEHFF.

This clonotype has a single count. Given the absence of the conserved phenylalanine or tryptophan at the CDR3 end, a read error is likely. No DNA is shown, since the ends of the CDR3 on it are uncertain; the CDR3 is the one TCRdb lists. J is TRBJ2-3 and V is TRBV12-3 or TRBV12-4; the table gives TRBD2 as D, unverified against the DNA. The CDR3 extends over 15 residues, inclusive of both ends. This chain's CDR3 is CASSLSAGAEDTQYL.

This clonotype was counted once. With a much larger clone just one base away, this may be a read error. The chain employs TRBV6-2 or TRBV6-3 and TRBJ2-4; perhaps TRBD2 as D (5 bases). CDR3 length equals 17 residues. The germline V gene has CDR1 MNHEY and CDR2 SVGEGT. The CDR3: CACSYTVSPGTKNIQYF. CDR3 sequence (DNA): TGTGCCTGCAGTTACACGGTCTCCCCGGGGACCAAAAACATTCAGTACTTC.

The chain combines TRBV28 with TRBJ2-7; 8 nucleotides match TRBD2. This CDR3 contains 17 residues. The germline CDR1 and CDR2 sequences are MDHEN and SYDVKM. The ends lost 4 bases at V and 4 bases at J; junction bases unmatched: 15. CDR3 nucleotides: TGTGCCAGCAGTTCATCCGCGGGTAGCGGGATTACTTACGAGCAGTACTTC. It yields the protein CASSSSAGSGITYEQYF.

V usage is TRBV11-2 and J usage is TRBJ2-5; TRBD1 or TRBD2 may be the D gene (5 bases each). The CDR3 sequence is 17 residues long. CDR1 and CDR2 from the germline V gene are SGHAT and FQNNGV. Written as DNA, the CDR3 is TGTGTCAGTAGCCCAGTAGGGACCCCTCCCGAGGATGAGACCCAGTACTTC. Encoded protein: CVSSPVGTPPEDETQYF.